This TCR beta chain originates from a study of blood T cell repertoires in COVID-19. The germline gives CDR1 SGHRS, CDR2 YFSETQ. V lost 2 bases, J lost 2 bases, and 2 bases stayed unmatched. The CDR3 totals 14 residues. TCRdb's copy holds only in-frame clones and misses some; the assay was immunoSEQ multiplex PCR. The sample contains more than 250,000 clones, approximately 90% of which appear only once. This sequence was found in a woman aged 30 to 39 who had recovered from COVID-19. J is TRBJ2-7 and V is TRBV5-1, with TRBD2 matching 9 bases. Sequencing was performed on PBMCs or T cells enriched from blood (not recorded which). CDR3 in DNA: TGCGCCAGCAGCTTCTCTAGCGGGGCCTACGAGCAGTACTTC. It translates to CASSFSSGAYEQYF.